This TCR beta chain was retrieved from a study of T-cell reconstitution after alpha-beta-depleted transplantation in children. Unique molecular identifiers were incorporated during preparation of the TCRbeta library. TCRdb analysed the PCR reads with MiXCR anew, one entry per CDR3 protein. Of around 71,000 distinct CDR3 sequences in the sample, approximately 7.4% were seen once. This clonotype was observed many times. The CDR3 is 16 residues long. J gave up 7 bases and V 1 base, and 5 bases lay outside the gene matches. CDR1 is LGHNA, CDR2 YSLEER, per germline. This receptor was taken from a human donor who donated a stem cell graft to a child with acute lymphoblastic leukemia. The rearrangement joins TRBV4-3 to TRBJ2-1; 12 nucleotides match TRBD2. Sequences were derived from PBMCs from the stem cell graft donor, sampled from the stem cell graft. The CDR3 nucleotides read TGCGCCAGCAGCCAAGCTCCTAGCGGGGGGGCGAATGAGCAGTTCTTC. Translating it yields CASSQAPSGGANEQFF.